One sample yielded the 17 T cell receptor beta chains listed below, sequenced in a study of spatial heterogeneity in lung cancer. Sample time point: blood at routine non-recurrence follow-up after resection. MiXCR was run by TCRdb on the 5' RACE reads, yielding one entry per CDR3 protein. The data show about 15,000 distinct CDR3 sequences, with about 18% seen just once and over 5% held by the top ten. This sample comprised PBMCs, obtained at follow-up. The receptors come from a male donor with early-stage non-small cell lung cancer.

The gene calls are TRBV5-1 and TRBJ1-1; D is possibly TRBD1 (6 bases). This CDR3 contains 14 residues. V was shortened by 4 bases and J by 1 base, with 11 bases between the two germline ends. Looked up from germline, CDR1 is SGHRS and CDR2 is YFSETQ. CDR3 DNA: TGCGCCAGCAGCGAATTACAGGGGAACACTGAAGCTTTCTTT. It specifies CASSELQGNTEAFF.

V gene TRBV27 combines with J gene TRBJ2-4; maybe TRBD1 (5 bases). The CDR3 sequence is 14 residues long. The V end was cut by 4 bases, the J end by 4 bases, with 11 bases between. CDR1 MNHEY and CDR2 SMNVEV come from the germline V gene (reference sequence). CDR3 DNA: TGTGCCAGCAGTTGGGCAGGGCGTAAAAACATTCAGTACTTC. This codes for CASSWAGRKNIQYF.

V usage is TRBV7-9 and J usage is TRBJ1-1; 7 positions match TRBD1. Germline V gene data show CDR1 as SEHNR and CDR2 as FQNEAQ (reference sequence). The CDR3 has 16 residues. The trim removed 6 bases at V and 4 bases at J, leaving 14 bases unmatched. The CDR3, as DNA: TGTGCCAGCAGACGACCGGGCGAGGGGGCGGGCACTGAAGCTTTCTTT. It encodes CASRRPGEGAGTEAFF.

This clonotype was seen once. The rearrangement links TRBV10-3 to TRBJ2-1; 10 bases line up with TRBD2. Germline CDR1 ENHRY, CDR2 SYGVKD. CDR3 length: 14 amino acids. V gave up 6 bases and J gave up 6 bases; unmatched junction bases: 5. The CDR3 DNA reads as TGTGCCATCAGGAAGACTAGCGGGCTCAATGAGCAGTTCTTC. Translating gives CAIRKTSGLNEQFF.

This clonotype was found once. The rearrangement uses TRBV7-6 and TRBJ2-7; 7 bases fit TRBD1. CDR3 length: 15 amino acids. V lost 5 bases, J lost 0 bases, and 7 bases stayed unmatched. Germline V CDR1 and CDR2: SGHVS, FNYEAQ. The CDR3 DNA follows: TGTGCCAGCAGCCAGAACCGGGACAGCTCCTACGAGCAGTACTTC. Its protein product is CASSQNRDSSYEQYF.

This clonotype was counted only a few times. This chain links TRBV6-5 with TRBJ2-3, with D unresolved. Trimming shortened V by 8 bases and J by 6 bases, and 15 bases separated the two germline ends. The CDR3 is 13 residues long. Germline V gives CDR1 MNHEY, CDR2 SVGAGI. In DNA, the CDR3 is TGTGCCAGCCTGGAGCCCTCTGGCGATACGCAGTATTTT. This sequence encodes CASLEPSGDTQYF.

By proportion, this clonotype is medium-sized. V usage is TRBV6-5 and J usage is TRBJ1-1; 9 bases are a match to TRBD1. Unmatched junction bases numbered 6, after V lost 4 bases and J lost 6 bases. Germline CDR1 is MNHEY and CDR2 is SVGAGI. This CDR3 contains 14 residues. The CDR3 nucleotides are TGTGCCAGCAGTTCCGGGACAGGGTCGGCTGAAGCTTTCTTT. It specifies CASSSGTGSAEAFF.

This clonotype was seen ten or more times. The chain recombines TRBV5-4 with TRBJ2-3, with 7 bases aligning to TRBD1. This CDR3 has 15 residues. Germline lookup yields CDR1 SGHNT and CDR2 YYREEE (reference sequence). Unmatched junction bases numbered 10, after V lost 6 bases and J lost 3 bases. The CDR3 loop reads CASTETGSGTDTQYF. In DNA, the CDR3 is TGTGCCAGCACCGAGACAGGGTCGGGGACAGATACGCAGTATTTT.

This clonotype occurred a few times. The CDR3 loop reads CASSDRSWRAEAFF. In nucleotides, the CDR3 is TGTGCCAGCAGTGACCGGAGTTGGAGGGCTGAAGCTTTCTTT. This chain joins TRBV6-1 and TRBJ1-1; D not resolved. V gave up 3 bases and J gave up 6 bases, with 14 bases separating them. The CDR3 sequence is 14 residues long. Germline assignment: CDR1 MNHNS and CDR2 SASEGT.

By share, this clonotype ranks as medium-sized (0.01 to 0.1%). The rearrangement joins TRBV19 to TRBJ2-5, with a weak D call TRBD2 (5 bases). Germline CDR1 LNHDA, CDR2 SQIVND (reference sequence). The CDR3 length is 13 residues. V shed 3 bases and J shed 3 bases, with 8 bases lying between them. In nucleotides, the CDR3 is TGTGCCAGTAGTATCGGGAATAAAGAGACCCAGTACTTC. Translated, it gives CASSIGNKETQYF.

The chain recombines TRBV29-1 with TRBJ2-6; no reliable D call. CDR3 length equals 14 residues. In germline, CDR1 is SQVTM, CDR2 ANQGSEA. The V and J ends lost 6 bases and 4 bases respectively, with 13 bases between them. The CDR3 is CSVPAGFGANVLTF. CDR3 nucleotide sequence: TGCAGCGTCCCTGCCGGGTTCGGGGCCAACGTCCTGACTTTC.

This chain connects TRBV30 to TRBJ2-1, with 14 positions matching TRBD2. The CDR3 contains 15 residues. Germline V gene lookup returns CDR1 GTSNPN and CDR2 SVGIG (reference sequence). J gave up 15 bases and V 5 bases, and 15 bases lay outside the gene matches. The CDR3 coding sequence is TGTGCCTGGGGACTTCAGACTAGCGGGGGGGCTGACCCGTTCTTC. It specifies CAWGLQTSGGADPFF. The entire variable domain, with the rest obtained from reference TRBV30 and TRBJ2-1, is as follows: SQTIHQWPATLVQPVGSPLSLECTVEGTSNPNLYWYRQAAGRGLQLLFYSVGIGQISSEVPQNLSASRPQDRQFILSSKKLLLSDSGFYLCAWGLQTSGGADPFFGPGTRLTVL.

The chain carries TRBV12-3 or TRBV12-4 and TRBJ2-7; possible D gene TRBD1, 6 bases. Trimming stripped 4 bases from V and 6 bases from J, with 22 bases between. The length of the CDR3 is 16 residues. In DNA, the CDR3 is TGTGCCAGCAGTTCCCTCGGGCCTCGGACAGTCCTCGAGCAGTACTTC. It codes for CASSSLGPRTVLEQYF.

V is TRBV29-1 and J is TRBJ2-7; TRBD1 matches at 7 bases. Trimming cost V 4 bases and J 2 bases; bases outside gene matches: 5. The CDR3 length is 13 residues. Germline lookup yields CDR1 SQVTM and CDR2 ANQGSEA. The CDR3 loop is CSVVRDSPYEQYF. CDR3 bases: TGCAGCGTTGTCCGGGACAGTCCCTACGAGCAGTACTTC.

This clonotype was found a few times. The V call is TRBV7-9, the J call TRBJ2-1, with 10 bases fitting TRBD2. Per the germline V gene, CDR1 is SEHNR and CDR2 is FQNEAQ (reference sequence). This CDR3 is 15 amino acids long. Losses at the gene ends were 5 bases for V and 5 bases for J; bases not matched to a gene: 6. The CDR3 reads CASSLSGGRHNEQFF. CDR3 DNA: TGTGCCAGCAGCCTTAGCGGGGGGCGCCACAATGAGCAGTTCTTC.

This rearrangement joins TRBV25-1 to TRBJ1-1; D is uncertain. V was clipped by 3 bases and J by 0 bases, with 11 bases between them. Germline V CDR1 and CDR2: MGHDK, SYGVNS. This CDR3 has 15 residues. The CDR3 bases are TGTGCCAGCAGTGAGGAACAGCTAATGAACACTGAAGCTTTCTTT. Translation gives CASSEEQLMNTEAFF. The whole variable domain, filled in from reference TRBV25-1 and TRBJ1-1, reads EADIYQTPRYLVIGTGKKITLECSQTMGHDKMYWYQQDPGMELHLIHYSYGVNSTEKGDLSSESTVSRIRTEHFPLTLESARPSHTSQYLCASSEEQLMNTEAFFGQGTRLTVV.

This clonotype turned up a few times. J is TRBJ1-5 and V is TRBV6-6; 11 bases line up with TRBD1. This CDR3 has 14 amino acids. With 5 bases clipped from V and 6 bases from J, the junction kept 3 bases outside the gene matches. CDR1 MNHNY and CDR2 SVGAGI come from the germline V gene (reference sequence). CDR3 sequence reads: CASSGQGALQPQHF. In DNA, the CDR3 is TGTGCCAGCAGTGGACAGGGGGCGCTTCAGCCCCAGCATTTT.